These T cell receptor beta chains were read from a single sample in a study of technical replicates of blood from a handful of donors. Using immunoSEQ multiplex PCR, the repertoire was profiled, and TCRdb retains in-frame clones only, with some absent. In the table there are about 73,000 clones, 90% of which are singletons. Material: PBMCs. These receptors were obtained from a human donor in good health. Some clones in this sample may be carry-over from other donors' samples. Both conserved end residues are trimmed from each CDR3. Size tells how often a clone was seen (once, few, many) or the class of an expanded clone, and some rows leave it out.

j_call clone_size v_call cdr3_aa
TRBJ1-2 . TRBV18 ASSTSAGEPPYGYT
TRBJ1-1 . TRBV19 ASSSLTGVAEAF
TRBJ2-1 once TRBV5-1 ASSPGIANYNEQF
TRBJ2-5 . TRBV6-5 ASRDFQGYETQY
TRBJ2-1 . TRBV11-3 ASSTRTGSTNEQF
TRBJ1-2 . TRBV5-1 ASSFGSSNYGYT
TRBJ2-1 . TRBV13 ASSLGTRGNEQF
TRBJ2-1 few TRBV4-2 ASSAGVVYNEQF
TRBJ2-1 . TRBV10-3 AISAGLAGVNEQF
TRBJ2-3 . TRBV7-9 ASSSPGLVSDTQY
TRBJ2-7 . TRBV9 ASSPRAGGYEQY
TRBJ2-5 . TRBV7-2 ASSWGLAGGQETQY
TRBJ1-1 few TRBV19 ASSGRGLNTEAF
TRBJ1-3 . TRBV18 ASSPPRDSGNTIY
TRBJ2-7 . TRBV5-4 ASSAGLAGGLYEQY
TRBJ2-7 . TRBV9 ASSDQWGADLGEQY
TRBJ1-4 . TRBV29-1 SVGEALGANEKLF
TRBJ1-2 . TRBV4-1 ASSQDMGLPYGYT
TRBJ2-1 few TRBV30 AWRGLGISYNEQF
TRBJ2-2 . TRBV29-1 SAERGGNTGELF
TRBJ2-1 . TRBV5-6 ASSTLWKWGHNEQF
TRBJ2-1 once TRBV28 ASSTAGLGYNEQF
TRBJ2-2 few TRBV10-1 ARPRCEPHSRELF
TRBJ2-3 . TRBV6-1 ASKSGAGGTDTQY
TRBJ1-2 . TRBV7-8 ASSPQQNYGYT
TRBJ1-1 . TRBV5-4 ASSLGGQGALNTEAF
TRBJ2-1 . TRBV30 AWSVIPSGSAMHEQF
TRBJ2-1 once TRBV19 ASSPTYNEQF
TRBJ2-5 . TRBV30 AWRPPTTRTEETQY
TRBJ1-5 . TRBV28 ASSLKGLQPQH
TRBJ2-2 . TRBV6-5 ASSPGTGFVGELF
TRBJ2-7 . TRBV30 AWTYKQVLEQY
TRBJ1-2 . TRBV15 ATSRVGREALFNYGYT
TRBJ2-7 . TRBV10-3 AISSGTYEQY
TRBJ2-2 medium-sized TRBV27 ASSQTGTGGYGGELF
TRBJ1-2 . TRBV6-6 ASSYSTSQIYGYT
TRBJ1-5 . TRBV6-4 ASSLNQPQH
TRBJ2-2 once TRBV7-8 ASSSLAVVELF
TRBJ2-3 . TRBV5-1 ASSWTSGGADTQY
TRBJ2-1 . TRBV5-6 ASSLALRLPPYNEQF
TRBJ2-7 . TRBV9 ASSATRVSEQY
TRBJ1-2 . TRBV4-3 ASSQGTGKWTGYT
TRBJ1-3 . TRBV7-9 ALGGTARNTIY
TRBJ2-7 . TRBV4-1 ASSREGSSGAPYEQY
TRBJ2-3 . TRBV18 ASSPLAGVGTDTQY
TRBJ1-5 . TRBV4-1 ASSLSQGGRDQPQH
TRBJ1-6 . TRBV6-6 ASSWGGDSPLH
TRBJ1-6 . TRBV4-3 ASSQTAPNSPLH
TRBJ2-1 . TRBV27 ASSFFLQGHNEQF
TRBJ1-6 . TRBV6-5 ASSSSGNSPLH
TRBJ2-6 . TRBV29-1 SVTDRSGANVLT
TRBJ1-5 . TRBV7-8 ASSLEGQGLNQPQH
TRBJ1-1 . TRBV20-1 SAREDTAAF